The T cell receptor beta chain under discussion was sequenced for a study of blood T cell repertoires in COVID-19. Study overall: COVID-19 samples from acute and convalescent phases originated in the United States, Italy and Spain. Nucleic acid was either cDNA or gDNA, and it came from T cells, B-cell-depleted T cells, or PBMCs.

Germline CDR1 LNHDA, CDR2 SQIVND (reference sequence). This CDR3 is built from 16 residues. The trim removed 5 bases at V and 4 bases at J, leaving 9 bases unmatched. In the original analysis: Amplification of reference gene primers was used by the study to estimate nucleated cell counts. The assay was immunoSEQ multiplex PCR, and TCRdb's table has in-frame clones only and misses some. V, J and clone size are those of that table, while D and trimming were read from the DNA. The table has about 92,000 clones, around 80% seen once. This TCR was sampled from a man aged 45-65 years who had recovered from COVID-19. Specimen: peripheral blood. The rearrangement uses TRBV19 and TRBJ1-3; 9 bases line up with TRBD1. This CDR3 is CASSFDRGTKGNTIYF. CDR3 DNA: TGTGCCAGTAGTTTTGACAGGGGGACAAAAGGAAACACCATATATTTT.